This T cell receptor beta chain was captured in a study of blood T cell repertoires in COVID-19. Looking at the study overall: Samples taken during acute and convalescent COVID-19 were collected in the United States, Italy and Spain. Sources were T cells, B-cell-depleted T cells, or PBMCs; the material itself was cDNA or gDNA.

V was shortened by 7 bases and J by 0 bases, with 19 bases between the two germline ends. The germline gives CDR1 PRHDT, CDR2 FYEKMQ (reference sequence). The CDR3 runs to 17 residues. Original handling: Reference gene primer amplification in the assay estimated nucleated cell counts. Profiled with immunoSEQ multiplex PCR; TCRdb holds only in-frame clones, not every one. V, J and clone size were drawn from that table, and D and trimming were deduced from the DNA. The sample holds about 70,000 clones, approximately 90% seen once. This receptor was taken from a human donor in a cohort sampled during active COVID-19. The sample taken for sequencing was peripheral blood. This chain joins TRBV13 and TRBJ1-3; D gene unclear. The DNA for the CDR3 is TGTGCCAGCACCCTTCTGGGCGCCACCGACTCTGGAAACACCATATATTTT. The encoded protein is CASTLLGATDSGNTIYF.